Presented here are 8 T cell receptor beta chains from one specimen sequenced in a study of monozygotic twins with inflammatory bowel disease. TCRdb derives one entry per CDR3 protein from the 5' RACE reads, leaving out DNA. The table for this sample gives about 440,000 distinct CDR3 sequences. The specimen was blood. Receptors originate from a human donor with ulcerative colitis or Crohn's disease, or a healthy co-twin of an affected twin (not recorded which).

The chain carries TRBV7-3 and TRBJ1-1. The CDR3 contains 15 residues. Germline loops: CDR1 SGHTA, CDR2 FQGTGA. The CDR3 here is CASSPQGGRETEAFF. Combining the CDR3 with reference TRBV7-3 and TRBJ1-1 gives the whole variable domain GAGVSQTPSNKVTEKGKYVELRCDPISGHTALYWYRQSLGQGPEFLIYFQGTGAADDSGLPNDRFFAVRPEGSVSTLKIQRTERGDSAVYLCASSPQGGRETEAFFGQGTRLTVV.

The rearrangement uses TRBV9 and TRBJ2-2; the TCRdb D gene call, TRBD1, has no DNA to confirm it. In germline, CDR1 is SGDLS, CDR2 YYNGEE. The CDR3 runs 13 residues. The CDR3: CASRQQGTGELFF.

This chain joins TRBV7-9 and TRBJ2-7; TCRdb proposes TRBD1, but this gene call is untestable without DNA. The CDR3 has 13 residues. Germline loops: CDR1 SEHNR, CDR2 FQNEAQ (reference sequence). The CDR3 loop reads CASSLYRDGEQYF.

The gene calls are TRBV10-3 and TRBJ2-7; TCRdb gives TRBD2 as the D gene, but with no DNA this cannot be confirmed. Germline loops: CDR1 ENHRY, CDR2 SYGVKD. CDR3 length: 13 residues. CDR3 sequence reads: CAISGKLEYEQYF.

The chain combines TRBV11-2 with TRBJ2-1; TCRdb returns TRBD1, unconfirmable since there is no DNA. The CDR3 covers 17 residues. Germline V gives CDR1 SGHAT, CDR2 FQNNGV. CDR3 loop: CASSLEGGLPMLDEQFF.

This chain uses TRBV7-6 with TRBJ1-1; TCRdb's assignment of TRBD1 cannot be checked, as there is no DNA. The CDR3 is made up of 13 amino acids. Germline CDR1 and CDR2: SGHVS and FNYEAQ. This chain's CDR3 is CASSPDRYTEAFF.

The V call is TRBV5-4, the J call TRBJ1-2; the D call of TRBD1 rests on TCRdb alone, since no DNA is present to check it. The CDR3 contains 15 residues. CDR1 and CDR2 (germline): SGHNT, YYREEE (reference sequence). This CDR3 is CASSFGTGRYEGYTF.

The gene calls are TRBV7-2 and TRBJ2-7; TCRdb's D gene call, TRBD1, goes unchecked for lack of DNA. The CDR3 spans 14 residues. Germline V gives CDR1 SGHTA, CDR2 FQGNSA. CDR3 amino acids: CASSQTPGPYEQYF.